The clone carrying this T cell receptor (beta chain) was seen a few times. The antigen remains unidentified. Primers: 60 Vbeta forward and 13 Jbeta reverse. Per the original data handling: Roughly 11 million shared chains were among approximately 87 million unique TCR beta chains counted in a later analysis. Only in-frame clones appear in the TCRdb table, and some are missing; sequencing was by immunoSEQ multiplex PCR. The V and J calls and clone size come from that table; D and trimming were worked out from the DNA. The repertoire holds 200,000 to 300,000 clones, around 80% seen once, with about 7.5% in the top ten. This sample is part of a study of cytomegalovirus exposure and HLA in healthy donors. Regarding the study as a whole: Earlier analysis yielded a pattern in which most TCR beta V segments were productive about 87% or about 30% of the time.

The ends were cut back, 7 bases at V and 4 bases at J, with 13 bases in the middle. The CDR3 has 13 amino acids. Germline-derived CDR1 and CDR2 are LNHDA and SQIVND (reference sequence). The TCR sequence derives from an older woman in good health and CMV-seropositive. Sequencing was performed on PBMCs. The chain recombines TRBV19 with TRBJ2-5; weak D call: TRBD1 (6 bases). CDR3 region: CASNPGRGETQYF. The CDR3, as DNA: TGTGCCAGTAACCCCGGCAGGGGAGAGACCCAGTACTTC.